The clone carrying this T cell receptor beta chain was seen ten or more times. The sorted Tregs were CD4+CD25+CD127-/low cells. TCRdb re-called the 5' RACE reads through MiXCR, storing one row per CDR3 protein. The data show 62,000 or so distinct CDR3 sequences, less than 30% seen once. Per germline, CDR1 MNHNY and CDR2 SVGAGI (reference sequence). V lost 2 bases and J lost 0, with 13 bases in between. The CDR3 is 16 residues long. The TCR originated in a female donor with breast cancer. The sequencing sample was made of tumor-infiltrating Tregs sorted from the breast tumor. This chain joins TRBV6-6 and TRBJ1-1; TRBD1 is a possible D gene (5 bases). The CDR3 spells CASSYPGHLMNTEAFF. The DNA for the CDR3 is TGTGCCAGCAGTTACCCCGGACACTTAATGAACACTGAAGCTTTCTTT.